One sample yielded the 8 T cell receptor beta chains listed below, sequenced in a study of beta chain features in type 1 diabetes (dated by TCRdb to between 2018 and 2020). The research as a whole found: Type 1 diabetes patients showed a moderate but significant shortening of TCRB CDR3 length in all four CD4+ subsets.

To prepare the library, the immunoSEQ multiplex PCR assay was applied. The High Capacity cDNA Reverse Transcription Kit was used to reverse transcribe all of the isolated RNA, meaning that expressed TCRB transcripts were what got sequenced. TCRdb re-hosts the immuneACCESS table, in-frame sequences only. Its copies lack some clones; in the studies checked, an unresolved V gene accounts for under half of them, and the cause for the rest is not known. The sample contains about 160,000 clones, over 55% of them found a single time. The ten largest clones take up around 0.096% of the sample. The antigens for these receptors are not known. The sample was naive CD4+ T cells from blood. The cell subset or site label of this sample denotes: true naive CD4+ T cells. The receptors were sampled from a man aged 30 to 45 with type 1 diabetes.

The chain couples TRBV4-3 to TRBJ2-1, with TRBD1 as a possible D gene (6 bases). Between the trimmed V and J ends, which lost 5 bases and 1 base, there was a span of 9 bases. The CDR3 runs to 14 residues. In germline, CDR1 is LGHNA, CDR2 YSLEER. The CDR3 spells CASSGGRSYNEQFF. CDR3 coding DNA: TGCGCCAGCAGCGGGGGCCGTTCCTACAATGAGCAGTTCTTC.

J is TRBJ1-5 and V is TRBV29-1; TRBD1 matches at 11 bases. The length of the CDR3 is 13 residues. Germline trimming cut 7 bases from V and 3 bases from J; bases unmatched to any gene: 2. Germline values: CDR1 SQVTM, CDR2 ANQGSEA. CDR3 in amino acids: CSAGQGANQPQHF. CDR3 nucleotides: TGCAGCGCAGGACAGGGGGCCAATCAGCCCCAGCATTTT.

This clone was seen once. The rearrangement links TRBV27 to TRBJ2-5; a possible D gene is TRBD2 (5 bases). In germline, CDR1 is MNHEY, CDR2 SMNVEV (reference sequence). With 6 bases removed from V and 4 bases from J, the gap between germline ends came to 12 bases. The CDR3 length is 13 residues. The CDR3, as DNA: TGTGCCAGCAGCAAACGGGAAGGAGAGACCCAGTACTTC. It codes for CASSKREGETQYF.

This clone was counted only a few times. This chain joins TRBV7-2 and TRBJ2-3; 9 bases fit TRBD2. There are 15 residues in the CDR3. Trimming took 5 bases from V and 3 from J; bases not matched to a gene: 6. CDR1 is SGHTA and CDR2 is FQGNSA in the germline V gene. The CDR3 is CASSRRLAETDTQYF. The CDR3 DNA follows: TGTGCCAGCAGCCGGCGACTAGCGGAAACAGATACGCAGTATTTT.

The rearrangement links TRBV20-1 to TRBJ2-3; no clear D. The germline gives CDR1 DFQATT, CDR2 SNEGSKA (reference sequence). Trimming stripped 8 bases from V and 2 bases from J, with 5 bases between. CDR3 length: 10 residues. CDR3 nucleotides: TGCAGTTTATCCACAGATACGCAGTATTTT. Translating gives CSLSTDTQYF.

This rearrangement joins TRBV6-1 to TRBJ2-3; D call uncertain. Germline V lookup: CDR1 MNHNS, CDR2 SASEGT. The CDR3 is 13 amino acids. V was clipped by 4 bases and J by 2 bases, with 7 bases between them. In DNA, the CDR3 is TGTGCCAGCAGTGGAGGATCCACAGATACGCAGTATTTT. Translation gives CASSGGSTDTQYF.

V and J are TRBV25-1 and TRBJ2-3; the D is unclear. Between the trimmed V and J ends, which lost 3 bases and 1 base, there was a span of 2 bases. Germline loops: CDR1 MGHDK, CDR2 SYGVNS. The CDR3 loop spans 12 amino acids. The CDR3 nucleotides read TGTGCCAGCAGTGACCGCACAGATACGCAGTATTTT. This codes for CASSDRTDTQYF.

Note on this clone: Distinct nucleotide sequences in the sample also encode this CDR3. The chain is built from TRBV29-1 and TRBJ2-7; 10 bases match TRBD1. Unmatched junction bases numbered 11, after V lost 4 bases and J lost 11 bases. CDR3 length: 13 amino acids. CDR1 is SQVTM and CDR2 is ANQGSEA in the germline V gene. CDR3 bases: TGCAGCGTTGGGCCGGGACAGGGGCTCGGCGAGTACTTC. This gives the protein CSVGPGQGLGEYF.